These 22 T cell receptor beta chains share one sample of origin, sequenced in a study of cytomegalovirus exposure and HLA in healthy donors. The PCR was carried out with 60 Vbeta primers and 13 Jbeta primers. The repertoire was sequenced with immunoSEQ multiplex PCR; TCRdb's copy has only in-frame clones and lacks some. The top ten hold 4.6% of the sample, which has 100,000 to 150,000 clones, roughly a tenth seen once. Sample: PBMCs. The origin of the receptors is a woman aged 18-29 years in good health and CMV-seropositive.

This clone was counted only a few times. The genes are TRBV5-4 and TRBJ2-1, with 11 bases aligning to TRBD2. This CDR3 has 16 amino acids. Trimming removed 0 bases from V and 8 bases from J; junction bases left unmatched: 7. Germline V gene sequence: CDR1 SGHNT, CDR2 YYREEE (reference sequence). The CDR3 spells CASSLETSGMGDEQFF. CDR3 sequence (DNA): TGTGCCAGCAGCTTGGAGACTAGCGGGATGGGCGATGAGCAGTTCTTC.

A few counts support this clone. CDR3 bases: TGCGCCAGCAGCCCCCACGGTAAGGAGGCCTATGGCTACACCTTC. Translated, it gives CASSPHGKEAYGYTF. The J gene is TRBJ1-2, the V gene TRBV4-1; no definite D call. V was trimmed by 4 bases and J by 4 bases, leaving 16 bases between them. This CDR3 has 15 amino acids. Per germline, CDR1 MGHRA and CDR2 YSYEKL.

The CDR3, as DNA: TGTGCCAGTAGTATGACAGCGAACACTGAAGCTTTCTTT. Translation: CASSMTANTEAFF. The chain couples TRBV19 to TRBJ1-1, with a tentative D call TRBD1 (5 bases). V was pared by 3 bases and J by 1 base, with 6 bases between. CDR1 is LNHDA and CDR2 is SQIVND in the germline V gene (reference sequence). The CDR3 covers 13 residues. Drawing the rest from reference TRBV19 and TRBJ1-1, the complete variable domain is DGGITQSPKYLFRKEGQNVTLSCEQNLNHDAMYWYRQDPGQGLRLIYYSQIVNDFQKGDIAEGYSVSREKKESFPLTVTSAQKNPTAFYLCASSMTANTEAFFGQGTRLTVV.

The CDR3 coding sequence is TGTGCCAGCAGCGTTACTTCGTCCGAGCAGTACTTC. It is translated as CASSVTSSEQYF. This chain links TRBV2 with TRBJ2-7; D is uncertain. The germline CDR1 and CDR2 sequences are SNHLY and FYNNEI. This CDR3 has 12 amino acids. V shed 6 bases and J shed 6 bases, with 12 bases lying between them.

This clone was seen a handful of times. The rearrangement joins TRBV2 to TRBJ2-7; 12 nucleotides line up with TRBD1. Germline values: CDR1 SNHLY, CDR2 FYNNEI. V shed 8 bases and J 2 bases; nucleotides not matched to a gene: 4. The CDR3 runs 14 residues. The CDR3 loop is CASSGTGGAYEQYF. CDR3 sequence (DNA): TGTGCCAGCTCCGGGACAGGGGGCGCCTACGAGCAGTACTTC. The entire variable domain, with the rest obtained from reference TRBV2 and TRBJ2-7, is as follows: EPEVTQTPSHQVTQMGQEVILRCVPISNHLYFYWYRQILGQKVEFLVSFYNNEISEKSEIFDDQFSVERPDGSNFTLKIRSTKLEDSAMYFCASSGTGGAYEQYFGPGTRLTVT.

This clone showed up just a few times. V and J are TRBV19 and TRBJ2-3; the match to TRBD2 covers 9 bases. V shed 3 bases, J shed 2 bases, and the junction held 6 bases outside the gene matches. The CDR3 covers 16 residues. Germline V gene lookup returns CDR1 LNHDA and CDR2 SQIVND (reference sequence). CDR3 amino acids: CASSIQLAGYTDTQYF. The DNA of the CDR3 is TGTGCCAGTAGTATTCAGCTAGCGGGGTACACAGATACGCAGTATTTT.

The rearrangement links TRBV5-1 to TRBJ2-1, with 8 nucleotides matching TRBD2. The CDR3 runs to 14 residues. The J segment lost 4 bases and the V segment lost 5 bases, leaving 5 bases of the junction unmatched. Germline lookup yields CDR1 SGHRS and CDR2 YFSETQ. This chain's CDR3 is CASREREPYNEQFF. CDR3 bases: TGCGCCAGCAGGGAGCGGGAGCCTTACAATGAGCAGTTCTTC.

The chain carries TRBV6-1 and TRBJ2-1; weak D call: TRBD1 (5 bases). The CDR3 has 14 residues. The germline CDR1 and CDR2 sequences are MNHNS and SASEGT. V was trimmed by 7 bases and J by 8 bases, leaving 18 bases between them. Written as DNA, the CDR3 is TGTGCCAGCACCCCAGGGCAGGGTACCGATGAGCAGTTCTTC. Its protein is CASTPGQGTDEQFF.

Points on this clone: It is unclear where the CDR3 begins or ends on the DNA, so no DNA is shown, and the CDR3 is as TCRdb lists it. The chain links TRBV29-1 to TRBJ1-5. From germline, CDR1 is SQVTM and CDR2 ANQGSEA. Including both end residues, the CDR3 is 17 amino acids long. CDR3 sequence: CSVDPRRAGGGNQPQHF.

In regard to this clone: Within the sample, other DNA sequences also encode this same CDR3. The chain couples TRBV30 to TRBJ2-1; no reliable D call. The V gene's germline CDR1 is GTSNPN and CDR2 SVGIG (reference sequence). Trimming cost V 0 bases and J 5 bases, with 14 bases left between them. The CDR3 runs 15 residues. The CDR3 is CAWSVHPPEHNEQFF. The DNA of the CDR3 is TGTGCCTGGAGTGTACATCCTCCCGAACACAATGAGCAGTTCTTC. The variable domain in full, with the rest retrieved from reference TRBV30 and TRBJ2-1, is SQTIHQWPATLVQPVGSPLSLECTVEGTSNPNLYWYRQAAGRGLQLLFYSVGIGQISSEVPQNLSASRPQDRQFILSSKKLLLSDSGFYLCAWSVHPPEHNEQFFGPGTRLTVL.

In this sample, this clone turned up a few times. V usage is TRBV30 and J usage is TRBJ2-5; D is uncertain. Looked up from germline, CDR1 is GTSNPN and CDR2 is SVGIG (reference sequence). The CDR3 runs 14 residues. Trimming removed 4 bases at V and 7 bases at J, with 19 bases between. CDR3 sequence reads: CAWNLEGTRRTQYF. CDR3 nucleotides: TGTGCCTGGAACCTAGAAGGTACTCGGAGGACCCAGTACTTC.

This clone was detected a few times. The chain joins TRBV7-8 to TRBJ2-4; D is unclear. The germline V gene encodes CDR1 SGHVS and CDR2 FQNEAQ. Deletions cut 5 bases from V and 1 base from J, with 6 bases between. This CDR3 is built from 13 residues. The CDR3 DNA sequence: TGTGCCAGCAGCCCCCAGGCCAAAAACATTCAGTACTTC. Its protein product is CASSPQAKNIQYF.

This clone occurred a few times. The CDR3 here is CASSLTGVPYEQYF. Here the CDR3 DNA reads TGTGCCAGCAGTTTAACTGGTGTGCCCTACGAGCAGTACTTC. The chain carries TRBV27 and TRBJ2-7; D unclear. Germline assignment: CDR1 MNHEY and CDR2 SMNVEV (reference sequence). V dropped 2 bases and J dropped 2 bases, with 10 bases sitting between them. The CDR3 covers 14 residues.

A few counts support this clone. The chain recombines TRBV18 with TRBJ2-5; 8 bases line up with TRBD1. Germline V gene sequence: CDR1 KGHSH, CDR2 LQKENI. CDR3 length: 15 amino acids. The V gene end was trimmed by 1 base and the J gene end by 5 bases; junction bases not matched to a gene: 6. The CDR3 nucleotides read TGTGCCAGCTCACCACGGCAGGGGGCCGGGGAGACCCAGTACTTC. Translating it yields CASSPRQGAGETQYF.

V is TRBV7-3 and J is TRBJ2-3; TRBD2 is a possible D gene (8 bases). The CDR3 totals 15 residues. Germline V gene lookup returns CDR1 SGHTA and CDR2 FQGTGA. Trimming left V 5 bases short and J 4 bases short, with 16 bases between. CDR3 sequence: CASSINSGTADTQYF. In DNA, the CDR3 is TGTGCCAGCAGCATCAATAGCGGGACAGCAGATACGCAGTATTTT.

The table lists this clone with a few counts. V usage is TRBV30 and J usage is TRBJ1-1; 7 positions match TRBD1. The CDR3 covers 15 residues. V lost 2 bases and J lost 6; bases outside the gene matches: 12. CDR1 is GTSNPN and CDR2 is SVGIG in the germline V gene (reference sequence). This chain's CDR3 is CAWSTTRGQGAEAFF. Written as DNA, the CDR3 is TGTGCCTGGAGTACGACCCGGGGGCAGGGGGCTGAAGCTTTCTTT. Variable domain in full (rest from reference TRBV30 and TRBJ1-1): SQTIHQWPATLVQPVGSPLSLECTVEGTSNPNLYWYRQAAGRGLQLLFYSVGIGQISSEVPQNLSASRPQDRQFILSSKKLLLSDSGFYLCAWSTTRGQGAEAFFGQGTRLTVV.

In its sample, this clone was seen a few times. CDR3 nucleotides: TGCGCCAGCACCCTAGAGGGAGGGGTCGGCTATGGCTACACCTTC. Translation gives CASTLEGGVGYGYTF. This chain uses TRBV5-1 with TRBJ1-2; TRBD1 is a possible D gene (5 bases). In germline, CDR1 is SGHRS, CDR2 YFSETQ. The V gene lost 6 bases and the J gene lost 4 bases, with 19 bases spanning the gap. This CDR3 spans 15 amino acids.

This clone was found a few times. The chain recombines TRBV19 with TRBJ2-3; 8 nucleotides agree with TRBD2. The CDR3 extends over 15 amino acids. V lost 7 bases to trimming and J lost 2 bases; unmatched junction nucleotides: 8. Germline CDR1 LNHDA, CDR2 SQIVND (reference sequence). The CDR3 nucleotides are TGTGCCAGTAAGGAGAGCGGGAGCCCCACAGATACGCAGTATTTT. Amino acid sequence: CASKESGSPTDTQYF. Variable domain in full (rest from reference TRBV19 and TRBJ2-3): DGGITQSPKYLFRKEGQNVTLSCEQNLNHDAMYWYRQDPGQGLRLIYYSQIVNDFQKGDIAEGYSVSREKKESFPLTVTSAQKNPTAFYLCASKESGSPTDTQYFGPGTRLTVL.

In this sample, this clone turned up a few times. The chain uses TRBV2 and TRBJ1-5; D is possibly TRBD1 (5 bases). This CDR3 has 13 amino acids. Trimming stripped 3 bases from V and 6 bases from J, with 9 bases between. Germline loops: CDR1 SNHLY, CDR2 FYNNEI. CDR3 bases: TGTGCCAGCAGTGACGGGAGGGGTCAGCCCCAGCATTTT. This translates into CASSDGRGQPQHF. The full variable domain, rest sourced from reference TRBV2 and TRBJ1-5, is EPEVTQTPSHQVTQMGQEVILRCVPISNHLYFYWYRQILGQKVEFLVSFYNNEISEKSEIFDDQFSVERPDGSNFTLKIRSTKLEDSAMYFCASSDGRGQPQHFGDGTRLSIL.

This chain connects TRBV10-3 to TRBJ2-3; 9 bases are a match to TRBD1. CDR1 and CDR2 from the germline V gene are ENHRY and SYGVKD. This CDR3 is 15 amino acids long. V shed 6 bases, J shed 3 bases, and the junction held 7 bases outside the gene matches. The CDR3 DNA sequence: TGTGCCATCAGCTCCGGGACAGGGCTAACAGATACGCAGTATTTT. This encodes CAISSGTGLTDTQYF.

This clone was found a few times. The genes are TRBV7-6 and TRBJ2-7; 9 nucleotides agree with TRBD2. This CDR3 has 16 residues. The junction had 8 bases not matched to a gene; V was cut back by 1 base and J by 4 bases. Germline CDR1 is SGHVS and CDR2 is FNYEAQ. Here the CDR3 reads CASSLGVAGGVYEQYF. CDR3 nucleotides: TGTGCCAGCAGCTTAGGTGTGGCGGGAGGGGTATACGAGCAGTACTTC. Using reference TRBV7-6 and TRBJ2-7 for the parts outside the CDR3, the full variable domain is GAGVSQSPRYKVTKRGQDVALRCDPISGHVSLYWYRQALGQGPEFLTYFNYEAQQDKSGLPNDRFSAERPEGSISTLTIQRTEQRDSAMYRCASSLGVAGGVYEQYFGPGTRLTVT.

This clone occurred a few times. The chain joins TRBV11-3 to TRBJ2-1, with D perhaps matching TRBD1 (8 bases). Trimming took off 4 bases at V and 2 bases at J, with 18 bases between the two ends. Germline lookup yields CDR1 SGHNT and CDR2 YENEEA. The length of the CDR3 is 17 residues. The CDR3 here is CASSSPGGGSTYNEQFF. CDR3 coding DNA: TGTGCCAGCAGCTCGCCAGGGGGCGGGAGCACCTACAATGAGCAGTTCTTC.